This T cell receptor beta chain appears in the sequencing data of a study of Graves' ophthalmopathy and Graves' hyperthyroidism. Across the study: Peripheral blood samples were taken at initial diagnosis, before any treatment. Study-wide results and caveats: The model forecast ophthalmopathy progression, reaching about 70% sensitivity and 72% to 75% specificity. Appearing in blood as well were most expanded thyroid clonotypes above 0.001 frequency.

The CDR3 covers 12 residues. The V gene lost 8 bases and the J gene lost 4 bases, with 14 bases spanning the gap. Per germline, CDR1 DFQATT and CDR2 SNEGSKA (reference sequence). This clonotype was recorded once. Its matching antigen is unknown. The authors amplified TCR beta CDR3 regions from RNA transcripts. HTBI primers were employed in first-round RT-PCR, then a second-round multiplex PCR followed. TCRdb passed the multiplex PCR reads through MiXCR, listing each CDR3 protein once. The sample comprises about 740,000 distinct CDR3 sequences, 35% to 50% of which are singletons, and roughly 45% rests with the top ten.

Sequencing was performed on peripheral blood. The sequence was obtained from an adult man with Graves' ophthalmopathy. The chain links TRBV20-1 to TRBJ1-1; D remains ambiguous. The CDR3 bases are TGCAGTTACTCGGGGAGGACCACTGAAGCTTTCTTT. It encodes CSYSGRTTEAFF.